The 14 T cell receptor beta chains in this list originate from one sample, sequenced in a study of blood T cell repertoires in COVID-19. Sequencing was performed with immunoSEQ multiplex PCR; in TCRdb, only in-frame clones are kept and a portion is missing. Here the sample spans 200,000 to 300,000 clones, around 90% being singletons. The sequenced sample consisted of peripheral blood. The receptors originated from a man at least 80 years old with acute or convalescent COVID-19.

CDR3 loop: CASSPRTGGKNTIYF. DNA of the CDR3: TGCGCCAGCAGCCCCCGGACAGGGGGTAAGAACACCATATATTTT. The genes are TRBV5-1 and TRBJ1-3; 10 bases are a match to TRBD1. This CDR3 is built from 15 residues. Germline V gene data show CDR1 as SGHRS and CDR2 as YFSETQ. The junction had 8 bases not matched to a gene; V was cut back by 4 bases and J by 7 bases.

This clone appeared once. The chain carries TRBV12-3 or TRBV12-4 and TRBJ2-4; D remains unclear. This CDR3 spans 11 amino acids. V lost 3 bases, J lost 12 bases, and 9 bases lay in between. This chain's CDR3 is CASSFLDTQYF. As DNA, the CDR3 is TGTGCCAGCAGTTTCCTAGATACTCAGTACTTC.

The rearrangement links TRBV19 to TRBJ2-5; D is possibly TRBD1 (6 bases). In germline, CDR1 is LNHDA, CDR2 SQIVND (reference sequence). The CDR3 contains 13 residues. V was trimmed by 4 bases and J by 6 bases, leaving 12 bases between them. Here the CDR3 DNA reads TGTGCCAGTAGTACAGGGGTCGGGAAGACCCAGTACTTC. This translates into CASSTGVGKTQYF.

This chain uses TRBV5-1 with TRBJ2-5, with D perhaps TRBD1 (5 bases). Germline V gene lookup returns CDR1 SGHRS and CDR2 YFSETQ. V was pared by 6 bases and J by 3 bases, with 12 bases between. The CDR3 contains 13 residues. CDR3 region: CASKGQSEETQYF. DNA for the CDR3: TGCGCCAGCAAGGGGCAGTCGGAAGAGACCCAGTACTTC. Full variable domain (remainder filled in from reference TRBV5-1 and TRBJ2-5): KAGVTQTPRYLIKTRGQQVTLSCSPISGHRSVSWYQQTPGQGLQFLFEYFSETQRNKGNFPGRFSGRQFSNSRSEMNVSTLELGDSALYLCASKGQSEETQYFGPGTRLLVL.

The chain combines TRBV6-5 with TRBJ2-3; 7 bases are a match to TRBD1. The CDR3 is made up of 15 amino acids. V dropped 6 bases and J dropped 3; count of bases not matched to a gene: 9. Germline V lookup: CDR1 MNHEY, CDR2 SVGAGI. CDR3 sequence: CASSAGTAETDTQYF. The CDR3 DNA sequence: TGTGCCAGCAGCGCCGGGACAGCTGAGACAGATACGCAGTATTTT.

This clone was counted once. The V call is TRBV7-7, the J call TRBJ2-7; D might be TRBD1 (5 bases). The V gene's germline CDR1 is SSHAT and CDR2 FNYEAQ (reference sequence). V lost 5 bases, J lost 4 bases, and 18 bases lay in between. The CDR3 loop spans 15 amino acids. CDR3 sequence: CASSPAQGLSYEQYF. CDR3 bases: TGTGCCAGCAGCCCGGCGCAGGGTTTATCGTACGAGCAGTACTTC.

This chain uses TRBV6-5 with TRBJ1-1; the match to TRBD1 covers 8 bases. Germline CDR1 MNHEY, CDR2 SVGAGI. The CDR3 has 15 residues. Trimming at V came to 4 bases and at J to 5 bases, leaving 9 bases not matched to a gene. CDR3 sequence reads: CASSSRLTGATEAFF. The DNA of the CDR3 is TGTGCCAGCAGTTCTCGTCTGACAGGGGCAACTGAAGCTTTCTTT.

This clone was counted once. The V and J genes are TRBV18 and TRBJ1-1, with 7 positions matching TRBD1. Trimming took 5 bases from V and 0 from J; bases not matched to a gene: 6. CDR1 is KGHSH and CDR2 is LQKENI in the germline V gene. This CDR3 spans 15 amino acids. The CDR3 DNA reads as TGTGCCAGCTCAGCGATAGGACAGGTGAACACTGAAGCTTTCTTT. It codes for CASSAIGQVNTEAFF.

The CDR3 region has the DNA TGTGCCAGCAGTTTAGAGGAACACAGCAATCAGCCCCAGCATTTT. This translates into CASSLEEHSNQPQHF. This chain links TRBV28 with TRBJ1-5; unclear D gene. V lost 2 bases and J 1 base, leaving 9 bases between the germline ends. Looked up from germline, CDR1 is MDHEN and CDR2 is SYDVKM. The CDR3 totals 15 residues.

The table lists this clone with a count of one. This same CDR3 is encoded by further DNA sequences in the sample. J is TRBJ1-5 and V is TRBV6-5, with a tentative D call TRBD1 (6 bases). The CDR3 covers 15 residues. Germline assignment: CDR1 MNHEY and CDR2 SVGAGI. The ends were cut back, 6 bases at V and 0 bases at J, with 12 bases in the middle. This CDR3 is CASSPDRNSNQPQHF. For the CDR3, the DNA is TGTGCCAGCAGCCCAGACAGGAATAGCAATCAGCCCCAGCATTTT.

The chain is built from TRBV7-9 and TRBJ2-1; 8 positions match TRBD1. The CDR3 runs 13 residues. After removal of 5 bases from V and 8 bases from J, the junction contained 5 bases not matched to a gene. Germline assignment: CDR1 SEHNR and CDR2 FQNEAQ (reference sequence). The CDR3 region has the DNA TGTGCCAGCAGCCCCGGACAGGGCTATGAGCAGTTCTTC. Translation: CASSPGQGYEQFF.

CDR3 sequence (DNA): TGCGCCAGCAGCTTGGGTACTAGCGGGAGCTCCTACAATGAGCAGTTCTTC. Its translation is CASSLGTSGSSYNEQFF. This chain links TRBV5-1 with TRBJ2-1; 11 positions agree with TRBD2. The J segment lost 0 bases and the V segment lost 0 bases, leaving 2 bases of the junction unmatched. Germline V gene data show CDR1 as SGHRS and CDR2 as YFSETQ. This CDR3 has 17 residues.

A single count supports this clone. The chain uses TRBV7-2 and TRBJ2-7, with D possibly being TRBD1 (6 bases). In germline, CDR1 is SGHTA, CDR2 FQGNSA. Trimming pared 3 bases from V and 2 bases from J, leaving 14 bases between. CDR3 length equals 15 residues. The CDR3 is CASSFYRVNTYEQYF. As DNA, the CDR3 is TGTGCCAGCAGCTTCTACAGGGTTAATACCTACGAGCAGTACTTC.

The chain's CDR3 is CASSGTSGPRAKNIQYF. CDR3 in DNA: TGCGCCAGCAGCGGGACTAGCGGGCCTAGAGCCAAAAACATTCAGTACTTC. The rearrangement links TRBV5-1 to TRBJ2-4; 12 nucleotides agree with TRBD2. V trimming: 4 bases; J trimming: 0 bases; junction bases outside the gene matches: 5. CDR1 SGHRS and CDR2 YFSETQ come from the germline V gene. The CDR3 runs to 17 residues.